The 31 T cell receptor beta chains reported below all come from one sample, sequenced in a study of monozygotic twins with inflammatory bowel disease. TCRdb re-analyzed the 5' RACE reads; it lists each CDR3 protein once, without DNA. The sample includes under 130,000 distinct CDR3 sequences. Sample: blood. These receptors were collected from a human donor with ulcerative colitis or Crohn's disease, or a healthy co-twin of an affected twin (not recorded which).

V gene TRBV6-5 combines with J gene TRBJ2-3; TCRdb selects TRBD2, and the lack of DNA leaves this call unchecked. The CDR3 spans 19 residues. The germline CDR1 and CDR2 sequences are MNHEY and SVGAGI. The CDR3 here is CASSYSISGAGGVTDTQYF.

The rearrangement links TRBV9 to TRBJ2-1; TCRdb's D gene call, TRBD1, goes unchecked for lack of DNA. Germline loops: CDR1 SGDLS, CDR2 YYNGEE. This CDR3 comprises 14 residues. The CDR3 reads CASSPGMTPGEQFF.

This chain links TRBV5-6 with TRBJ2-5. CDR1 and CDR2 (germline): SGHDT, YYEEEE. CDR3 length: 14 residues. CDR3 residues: CASSFLESQETQYF.

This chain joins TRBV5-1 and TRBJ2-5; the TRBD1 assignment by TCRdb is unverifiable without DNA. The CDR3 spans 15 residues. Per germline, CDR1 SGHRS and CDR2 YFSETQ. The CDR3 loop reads CASSFYGTGDETQYF.

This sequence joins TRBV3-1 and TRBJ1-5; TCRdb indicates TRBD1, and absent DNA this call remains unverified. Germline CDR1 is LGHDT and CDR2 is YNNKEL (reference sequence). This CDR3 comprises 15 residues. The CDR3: CASSQGWDSNQPQHF.

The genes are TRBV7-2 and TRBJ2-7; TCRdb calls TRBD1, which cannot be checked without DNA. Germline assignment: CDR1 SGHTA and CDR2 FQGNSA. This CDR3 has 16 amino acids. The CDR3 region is CASSVTQGARTYEQYF.

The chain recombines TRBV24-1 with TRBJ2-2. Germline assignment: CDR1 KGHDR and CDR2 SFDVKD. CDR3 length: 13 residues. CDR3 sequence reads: CATSGGLVGGLFF.

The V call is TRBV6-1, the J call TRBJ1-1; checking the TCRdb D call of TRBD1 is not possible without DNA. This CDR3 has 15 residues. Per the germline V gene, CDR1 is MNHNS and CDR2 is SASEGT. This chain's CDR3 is CASSQQGDRDTEAFF.

CDR3 loop: CASGPLLNTEAFF. The V gene is TRBV6-1, the J gene TRBJ1-1; TCRdb outputs TRBD1, but without DNA this stays unchecked. This CDR3 region has 13 residues. Germline V gene lookup returns CDR1 MNHNS and CDR2 SASEGT.

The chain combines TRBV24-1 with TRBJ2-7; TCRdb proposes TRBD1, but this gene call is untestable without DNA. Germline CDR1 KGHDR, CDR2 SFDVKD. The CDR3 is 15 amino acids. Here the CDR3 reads CATSPRDRDTYEQYF.

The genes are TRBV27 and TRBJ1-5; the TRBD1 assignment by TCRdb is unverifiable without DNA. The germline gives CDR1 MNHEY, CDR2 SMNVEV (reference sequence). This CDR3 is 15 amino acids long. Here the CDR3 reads CASSPGTGFGQPQHF.

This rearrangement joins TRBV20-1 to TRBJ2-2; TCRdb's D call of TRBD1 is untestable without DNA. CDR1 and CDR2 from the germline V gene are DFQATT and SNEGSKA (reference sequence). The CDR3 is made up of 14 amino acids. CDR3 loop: CSARGGVNTGELFF.

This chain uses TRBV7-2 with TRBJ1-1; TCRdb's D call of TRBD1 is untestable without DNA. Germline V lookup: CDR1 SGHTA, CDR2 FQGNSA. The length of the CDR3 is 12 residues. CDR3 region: CASSLGQAQAFF.

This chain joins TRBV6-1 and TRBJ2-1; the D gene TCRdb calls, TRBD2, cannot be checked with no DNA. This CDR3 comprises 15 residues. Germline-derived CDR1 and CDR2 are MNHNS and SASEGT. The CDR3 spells CASRRTSGGHNEQFF.

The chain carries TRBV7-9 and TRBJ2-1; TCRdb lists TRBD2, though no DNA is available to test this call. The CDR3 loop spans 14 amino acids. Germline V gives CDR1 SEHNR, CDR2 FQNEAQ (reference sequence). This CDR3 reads CASSLEGLAGEQFF. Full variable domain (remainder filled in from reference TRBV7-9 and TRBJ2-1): DTGVSQNPRHKITKRGQNVTFRCDPISEHNRLYWYRQTLGQGPEFLTYFQNEAQLEKSRLLSDRFSAERPKGSFSTLEIQRTEQGDSAMYLCASSLEGLAGEQFFGPGTRLTVL.

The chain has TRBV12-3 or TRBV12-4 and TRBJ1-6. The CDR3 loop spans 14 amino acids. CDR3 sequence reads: CASSLALGSSPLHF.

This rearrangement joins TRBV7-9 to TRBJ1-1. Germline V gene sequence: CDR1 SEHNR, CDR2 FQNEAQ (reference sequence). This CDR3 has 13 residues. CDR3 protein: CASSGSLVTEAFF.

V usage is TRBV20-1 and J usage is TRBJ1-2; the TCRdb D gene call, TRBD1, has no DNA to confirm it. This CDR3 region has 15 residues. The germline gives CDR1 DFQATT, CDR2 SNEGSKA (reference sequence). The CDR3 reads CSARSRDRGRRGYTF.

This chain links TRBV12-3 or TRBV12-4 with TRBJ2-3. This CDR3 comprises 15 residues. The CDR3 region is CASSSFRKATDTQYF.

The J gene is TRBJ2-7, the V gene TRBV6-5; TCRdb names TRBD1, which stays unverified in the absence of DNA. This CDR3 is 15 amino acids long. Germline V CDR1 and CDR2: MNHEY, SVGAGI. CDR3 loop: CASSYTPGASYEQYF.

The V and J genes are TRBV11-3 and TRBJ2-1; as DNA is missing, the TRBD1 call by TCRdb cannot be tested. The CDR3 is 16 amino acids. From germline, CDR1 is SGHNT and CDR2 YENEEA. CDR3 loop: CASSQGTAPGTGGEFF.

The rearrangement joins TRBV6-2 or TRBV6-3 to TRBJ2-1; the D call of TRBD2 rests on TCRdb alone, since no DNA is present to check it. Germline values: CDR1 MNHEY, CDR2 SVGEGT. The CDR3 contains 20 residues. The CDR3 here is CASSWAAAGQRLAGVNEQFF.

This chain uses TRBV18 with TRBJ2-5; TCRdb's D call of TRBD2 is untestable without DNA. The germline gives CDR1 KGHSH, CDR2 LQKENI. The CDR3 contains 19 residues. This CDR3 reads CASSPNTYRGTRVEETQYF. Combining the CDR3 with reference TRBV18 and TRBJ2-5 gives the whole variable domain NAGVMQNPRHLVRRRGQEARLRCSPMKGHSHVYWYRQLPEEGLKFMVYLQKENIIDESGMPKERFSAEFPKEGPSILRIQQVVRGDSAAYFCASSPNTYRGTRVEETQYFGPGTRLLVL.

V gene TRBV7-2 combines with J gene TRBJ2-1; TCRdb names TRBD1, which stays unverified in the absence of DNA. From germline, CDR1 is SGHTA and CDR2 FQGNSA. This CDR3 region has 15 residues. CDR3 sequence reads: CASSPTPGTGIEQFF.

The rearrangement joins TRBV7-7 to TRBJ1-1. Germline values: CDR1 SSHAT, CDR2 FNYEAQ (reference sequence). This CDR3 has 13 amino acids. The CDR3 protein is CASSSGPDTEAFF.

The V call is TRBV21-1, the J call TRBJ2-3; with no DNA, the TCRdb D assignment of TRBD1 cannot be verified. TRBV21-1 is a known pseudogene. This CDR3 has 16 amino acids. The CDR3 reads CASTAPGQGRTDTQYF.

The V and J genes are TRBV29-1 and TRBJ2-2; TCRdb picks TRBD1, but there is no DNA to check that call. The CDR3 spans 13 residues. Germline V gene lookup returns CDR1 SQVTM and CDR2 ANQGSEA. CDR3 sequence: CSVSGTPTGELFF.

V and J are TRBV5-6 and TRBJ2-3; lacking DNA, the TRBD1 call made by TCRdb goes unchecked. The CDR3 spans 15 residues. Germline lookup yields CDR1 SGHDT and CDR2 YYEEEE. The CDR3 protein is CASSLAPGPTDTQYF.

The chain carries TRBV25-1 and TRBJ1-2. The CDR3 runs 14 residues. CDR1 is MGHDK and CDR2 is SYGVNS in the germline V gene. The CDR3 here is CASSPTTRYYGYTF.

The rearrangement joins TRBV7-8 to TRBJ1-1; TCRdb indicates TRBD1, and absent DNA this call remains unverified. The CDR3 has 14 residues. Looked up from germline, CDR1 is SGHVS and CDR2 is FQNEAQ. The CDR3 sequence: CASSSDRENTEAFF.

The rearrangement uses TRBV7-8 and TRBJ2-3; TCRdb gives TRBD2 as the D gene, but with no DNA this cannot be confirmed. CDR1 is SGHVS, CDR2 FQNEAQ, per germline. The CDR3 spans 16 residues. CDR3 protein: CASRETSGGITDTQYF.